What follows are 3 T cell receptor beta chains derived from one specimen sequenced in a study of blood T cell repertoires in COVID-19 (dated by TCRdb to 2018 to 2020). The library relied on the immunoSEQ multiplex PCR assay. Held by TCRdb, this immuneACCESS table contains in-frame sequences only and omits some clones. Under half of the omission traces to an unresolved V gene where checked; the cause of the rest is unknown. The sample table holds 160,000 or so clones, of which 90% were seen once. 18% of the sample is held by the ten biggest clonotypes. Specimen: peripheral blood. These receptor sequences come from a man between 60 and 75 years old with active or convalescent COVID-19.

The J gene is TRBJ1-1, the V gene TRBV6-5; 10 nucleotides match TRBD1. J gave up 5 bases and V 1 base, and 7 bases lay outside the gene matches. The germline CDR1 and CDR2 sequences are MNHEY and SVGAGI. CDR3 length: 16 amino acids. CDR3: CASSYWGTGVETEAFF. DNA for the CDR3: TGTGCCAGCAGTTACTGGGGGACAGGGGTGGAAACTGAAGCTTTCTTT.

V is TRBV7-9 and J is TRBJ1-2, with a possible D match to TRBD1 (5 bases). Germline V lookup: CDR1 SEHNR, CDR2 FQNEAQ (reference sequence). Trimming pared 1 base from V and 6 bases from J, leaving 12 bases between. The CDR3 sequence is 14 residues long. CDR3 sequence reads: CASSLVQGSDGYTF. CDR3 DNA: TGTGCCAGCAGCTTAGTTCAGGGTTCGGATGGCTACACCTTC.

The rearrangement links TRBV7-9 to TRBJ2-1, with TRBD1 matching over 10 bases. The CDR3 length is 15 residues. Germline V gives CDR1 SEHNR, CDR2 FQNEAQ (reference sequence). The ends lost 6 bases at V and 4 bases at J; junction bases unmatched: 6. CDR3 amino acids: CASRAGTGEYNEQFF. Here the CDR3 DNA reads TGTGCCAGCAGAGCCGGGACAGGGGAATACAATGAGCAGTTCTTC.